These 28 T cell receptor beta chains originate from one sample sequenced in a study of blood T cell repertoires in COVID-19. Clones were read by immunoSEQ multiplex PCR, and TCRdb kept only the in-frame ones, dropping some. Here the sample spans some 270,000 clones, roughly 84% being singletons. The specimen was peripheral blood. These receptors were collected from an older person with COVID-19, enrolled during active disease.

The chain employs TRBV19 and TRBJ2-3; D may be TRBD1 (5 bases). The CDR3 covers 15 residues. V lost 7 bases and J lost 5, with 19 bases in between. The germline gives CDR1 LNHDA, CDR2 SQIVND (reference sequence). The CDR3 sequence is CASNNGRANRDTQYF. The CDR3 DNA sequence: TGTGCCAGTAATAACGGCAGGGCAAACAGAGATACGCAGTATTTT.

The chain employs TRBV30 and TRBJ2-7; no clear D. V lost 5 bases to trimming and J lost 0 bases, with 8 bases between them. The CDR3 contains 12 residues. CDR1 is GTSNPN, CDR2 SVGIG, per germline (reference sequence). The DNA for the CDR3 is TGTGCCTGGCAGGTGAGCTCCTACGAGCAGTACTTC. This gives the protein CAWQVSSYEQYF.

This clone turned up a few times. The chain uses TRBV14 and TRBJ2-7; possible D gene TRBD1, 6 bases. Germline V gene lookup returns CDR1 SGHDN and CDR2 FVKESK. The CDR3 extends over 12 amino acids. The V end lost 4 bases, the J end lost 7 bases, and 11 bases lay between the germline ends. CDR3 sequence (DNA): TGTGCCAGCAGCCCAGGGGTACAAGAGCAGTACTTC. Translation gives CASSPGVQEQYF.

This chain uses TRBV6-6 with TRBJ1-4; D is unclear. V lost 5 bases to trimming and J lost 4 bases, with 14 bases between them. CDR3 length equals 15 residues. In germline, CDR1 is MNHNY, CDR2 SVGAGI (reference sequence). CDR3 sequence reads: CASSQTGLRNEKLFF. CDR3 in DNA: TGTGCCAGCAGTCAAACTGGGCTCCGTAATGAAAAACTGTTTTTT.

The chain couples TRBV5-1 to TRBJ2-3; tentative D call: TRBD1 (5 bases). This CDR3 comprises 15 residues. In germline, CDR1 is SGHRS, CDR2 YFSETQ. Trimming took 5 bases from V and 4 from J, leaving 17 bases between them. CDR3 sequence: CASRPSPWGADTQYF. DNA of the CDR3: TGCGCCAGCAGACCTAGTCCGTGGGGCGCAGATACGCAGTATTTT.

This sequence joins TRBV7-9 and TRBJ1-2; 7 bases align to TRBD1. V was pared by 2 bases and J by 6 bases, with 3 bases of the junction left unmatched. The CDR3 spans 13 residues. Germline V gene lookup returns CDR1 SEHNR and CDR2 FQNEAQ (reference sequence). CDR3 nucleotide sequence: TGTGCCAGCAGCTTAATAGGGGGCCATGGCTACACCTTC. It translates to CASSLIGGHGYTF. The entire variable domain, with the rest obtained from reference TRBV7-9 and TRBJ1-2, is as follows: DTGVSQNPRHKITKRGQNVTFRCDPISEHNRLYWYRQTLGQGPEFLTYFQNEAQLEKSRLLSDRFSAERPKGSFSTLEIQRTEQGDSAMYLCASSLIGGHGYTFGSGTRLTVV.

The sample holds one count of this clone. A read error may produce the germline difference seen at one junction end. CDR3 in amino acids: CASSLLGLPDLLW. The CDR3 nucleotides read TGTGCCAGCAGTTTATTGGGGCTTCCAGACCTTCTATGG. The rearrangement uses TRBV28 and TRBJ1-4, with D possibly matching TRBD1 (5 bases). CDR3 length equals 13 residues. The germline gives CDR1 MDHEN, CDR2 SYDVKM.

The chain uses TRBV28 and TRBJ2-7, with 9 positions matching TRBD2. Germline CDR1 reads MDHEN; CDR2 reads SYDVKM. This CDR3 is 15 amino acids long. J lost 4 bases, V lost 8 bases, and 12 bases had no gene match. The CDR3 region has the DNA TGTGCCAGCGGGATCCGACCGGGACTAGCATACGAGCAGTACTTC. Translation gives CASGIRPGLAYEQYF.

J is TRBJ2-3 and V is TRBV7-2; no definite D call. The germline V gene encodes CDR1 SGHTA and CDR2 FQGNSA. Deletions cut 2 bases from V and 11 bases from J, with 20 bases between. There are 15 residues in the CDR3. CDR3 residues: CASSLLLGVVGGQYF. CDR3 nucleotides: TGTGCCAGCAGCTTACTTCTCGGCGTAGTAGGCGGGCAGTATTTT.

The chain carries TRBV30 and TRBJ2-6; TRBD2 matches 7 bases. This CDR3 contains 20 residues. Germline lookup yields CDR1 GTSNPN and CDR2 SVGIG (reference sequence). The J segment lost 2 bases and the V segment lost 2 bases, leaving 18 bases of the junction unmatched. The CDR3 nucleotides read TGTGCCTGGAGTCCCCTAGGACTGGCGGCGGGAGTTCCTGGGGCCAACGTCCTGACTTTC. Encoded protein: CAWSPLGLAAGVPGANVLTF.

This rearrangement joins TRBV9 to TRBJ1-6, with D uncertain. Trimming removed 4 bases at V and 7 bases at J, with 12 bases between. The CDR3 totals 14 residues. Germline-derived CDR1 and CDR2 are SGDLS and YYNGEE. CDR3 coding DNA: TGTGCCAGCAGCTCCTCTGGGCCCAATTCACCCCTCCACTTT. The encoded protein is CASSSSGPNSPLHF.

This sequence joins TRBV4-3 and TRBJ2-3; 8 bases map to TRBD2. The CDR3 sequence is 15 residues long. CDR1 LGHNA and CDR2 YSLEER come from the germline V gene. Trimming at V came to 1 base and at J to 5 bases, leaving 5 bases not matched to a gene. In DNA form, the CDR3 reads TGCGCCAGCAGCCAAGCAGCGGGAGTCTTAGATACGCAGTATTTT. Protein: CASSQAAGVLDTQYF.

This clone was recorded a few times. The chain employs TRBV6-5 and TRBJ2-3; D ambiguous. The germline V gene has CDR1 MNHEY and CDR2 SVGAGI. This CDR3 contains 15 residues. V lost 5 bases and J 3 bases, leaving 15 bases between the germline ends. CDR3: CASSHDSLSTDTQYF. In DNA, the CDR3 is TGTGCCAGCAGTCATGACTCGCTTTCGACAGATACGCAGTATTTT.

This sequence joins TRBV5-8 and TRBJ1-5; TRBD1 agrees at 7 bases. This CDR3 contains 15 residues. Trimming cost V 4 bases and J 0 bases; bases outside gene matches: 4. Per the germline V gene, CDR1 is SGHTS and CDR2 is YDEGEE. The CDR3 nucleotides read TGTGCCAGCAGCCTACAGGGGATTAGCAATCAGCCCCAGCATTTT. It encodes CASSLQGISNQPQHF.

J is TRBJ1-1 and V is TRBV19; TRBD1 might be the D (6 bases). The CDR3 length is 16 residues. V was shortened by 7 bases and J by 1 base, with 19 bases between the two germline ends. The germline V gene encodes CDR1 LNHDA and CDR2 SQIVND (reference sequence). CDR3 loop: CASIPQGSVPNTEAFF. The CDR3 DNA reads TGTGCCAGTATCCCACAGGGTTCGGTACCGAACACTGAAGCTTTCTTT.

The table lists this clone with a count of one. V is TRBV5-1 and J is TRBJ2-2, with D maybe TRBD1 (6 bases). The CDR3 totals 16 residues. V was pared by 4 bases and J by 1 base, with 14 bases between. Germline V gene sequence: CDR1 SGHRS, CDR2 YFSETQ. CDR3 nucleotides: TGCGCCAGCAGCGATGAGAACAGGGTGAACACCGGGGAGCTGTTTTTT. This encodes CASSDENRVNTGELFF.

The chain recombines TRBV30 with TRBJ1-2, with D unresolved. Germline V gives CDR1 GTSNPN, CDR2 SVGIG (reference sequence). CDR3 length: 13 amino acids. V was clipped by 4 bases and J by 3 bases, with 12 bases between them. The CDR3 reads CAWTEGIDYGYTF. The CDR3 DNA is TGTGCCTGGACTGAGGGAATTGACTATGGCTACACCTTC.

The V gene is TRBV6-5, the J gene TRBJ2-7, with 10 bases matching TRBD2. In germline, CDR1 is MNHEY, CDR2 SVGAGI. J gave up 4 bases and V 6 bases, and 9 bases lay outside the gene matches. The CDR3 extends over 15 amino acids. The CDR3 nucleotides read TGTGCCAGCAGGCCTCCGGGACTAGCGCAGTACGAGCAGTACTTC. Translation gives CASRPPGLAQYEQYF.

The chain is built from TRBV24-1 and TRBJ2-2; 12 bases line up with TRBD2. J lost 4 bases, V lost 3 bases, and 8 bases had no gene match. This CDR3 comprises 18 residues. The germline V gene encodes CDR1 KGHDR and CDR2 SFDVKD. The CDR3 region is CATSDLDTSGGSTGELFF. The CDR3 bases are TGTGCCACCAGTGATCTGGACACTAGCGGGGGGTCCACCGGGGAGCTGTTTTTT.

The V gene is TRBV27, the J gene TRBJ1-6; 7 bases fit TRBD1. Germline V CDR1 and CDR2: MNHEY, SMNVEV (reference sequence). V trimming: 5 bases; J trimming: 10 bases; junction bases outside the gene matches: 14. CDR3 length: 16 residues. The CDR3 here is CASSLNPDRVASPLHF. Here the CDR3 DNA reads TGTGCCAGCAGTCTTAACCCCGACAGGGTTGCCTCACCCCTCCACTTT.

This sequence joins TRBV5-8 and TRBJ1-2; D remains ambiguous. This CDR3 comprises 12 residues. CDR1 is SGHTS and CDR2 is YDEGEE in the germline V gene. V was clipped by 4 bases and J by 7 bases, with 11 bases between them. The DNA for the CDR3 is TGTGCCAGCAGCGCCGATGTGAGTGGCTACACCTTC. Translating gives CASSADVSGYTF.

The V gene is TRBV2, the J gene TRBJ2-5, with 11 bases fitting TRBD1. Germline CDR1 and CDR2: SNHLY and FYNNEI. With V trimmed by 6 bases and J by 5 bases, 11 bases remained unmatched. There are 16 residues in the CDR3. The CDR3 loop reads CASSGTGQGVSETQYF. The DNA for the CDR3 is TGTGCCAGCAGCGGAACGGGACAGGGGGTGTCGGAGACCCAGTACTTC.

This clone was seen more than once but under ten times. This chain uses TRBV5-4 with TRBJ2-3, with TRBD1 matching over 11 bases. V lost 1 base, J lost 4 bases, and 5 bases stayed unmatched. The CDR3 runs 16 residues. CDR1 is SGHNT, CDR2 YYREEE, per germline (reference sequence). CDR3 sequence reads: CASSLRMGQGADTQYF. Here the CDR3 DNA reads TGTGCCAGCAGCTTGAGAATGGGACAGGGGGCAGATACGCAGTATTTT.

The chain recombines TRBV25-1 with TRBJ2-3; the D is unclear. The CDR3 covers 11 residues. V was trimmed by 5 bases and J by 6 bases, leaving 6 bases between them. CDR1 is MGHDK and CDR2 is SYGVNS in the germline V gene. In DNA, the CDR3 is TGTGCCAGCAGTTGGCGGGATACGCAGTATTTT. Translation: CASSWRDTQYF.

This clone came up a few times. The chain combines TRBV2 with TRBJ2-2; TRBD2 is a possible D gene (5 bases). Trimming removed 9 bases at V and 0 bases at J, with 11 bases between. The germline V gene has CDR1 SNHLY and CDR2 FYNNEI. The CDR3 has 14 residues. For the CDR3, the DNA is TGTGCCAGACGAGGGTCATCGAACACCGGGGAGCTGTTTTTT. This translates into CARRGSSNTGELFF.

The chain has TRBV5-1 and TRBJ2-1; no firm D call. CDR1 is SGHRS, CDR2 YFSETQ, per germline. This CDR3 region has 16 residues. Trimming shortened V by 4 bases and J by 2 bases, and 16 bases separated the two germline ends. The CDR3 DNA follows: TGCGCCAGCAGCCTGCCAGCGACGAAAACCTACAATGAGCAGTTCTTC. This sequence encodes CASSLPATKTYNEQFF.

The rearrangement links TRBV5-5 to TRBJ1-5; a possible D gene is TRBD1 (6 bases). Germline CDR1 and CDR2: SGHKS and YYEKEE (reference sequence). Trimming cost V 4 bases and J 4 bases, with 15 bases left between them. The CDR3 contains 15 residues. DNA for the CDR3: TGTGCCAGCAGCATGGGACACTTTAATAATCAGCCCCAGCATTTT. Translated, it gives CASSMGHFNNQPQHF.

The chain employs TRBV11-2 and TRBJ1-4; unclear D gene. V was pared by 6 bases and J by 8 bases, with 10 bases between. The CDR3 spans 12 residues. The germline gives CDR1 SGHAT, CDR2 FQNNGV. CDR3 DNA sequence: TGTGCCAGCAGTCCCTCGGGAGAAAAACTGTTTTTT. This translates into CASSPSGEKLFF.